What follows are 19 T cell receptor beta chains derived from one specimen sequenced in a study of T cells after yellow fever vaccination. Each CDR3 protein is one row after TCRdb ran MiXCR on the 5' RACE reads. The repertoire holds roughly 120,000 distinct CDR3 sequences, with more than 5.5% as singletons. The specimen comprised CD4+ T cells sorted from PBMCs, sampled 45 days after the first yellow fever vaccination. The receptors originated from a man aged 18 to 30 who received the YFV17D yellow fever vaccine.

This clonotype has at least ten counts. V usage is TRBV10-2 and J usage is TRBJ2-7; no reliable D call. V dropped 7 bases and J dropped 2 bases, with 9 bases sitting between them. The CDR3 runs 12 residues. Per the germline V gene, CDR1 is WSHSY and CDR2 is SAAADI. The CDR3: CASTLGPYEQYF. DNA of the CDR3: TGCGCCAGCACCTTGGGCCCCTACGAGCAGTACTTC.

This clonotype was seen at least ten times. The chain has TRBV7-9 and TRBJ2-7; the D is unclear. CDR3 size: 11 residues. CDR1 is SEHNR, CDR2 FQNEAQ, per germline (reference sequence). V lost 5 bases and J 5 bases, leaving 7 bases between the germline ends. CDR3 protein: CASSKSNEQYF. The CDR3 coding sequence is TGTGCCAGCAGCAAAAGTAACGAGCAGTACTTC.

This clonotype was recorded at least ten times. This chain links TRBV7-2 with TRBJ1-1; D not certain. V was cut by 4 bases and J by 8 bases, with 11 bases left in between. Germline loops: CDR1 SGHTA, CDR2 FQGNSA. The CDR3 length is 12 residues. CDR3 region: CASSYYFREAFF. The CDR3 DNA follows: TGTGCCAGCAGCTATTACTTTAGGGAAGCTTTCTTT.

This clonotype was recorded at least ten times. The J gene is TRBJ2-3, the V gene TRBV4-1, with a weak D call TRBD1 (6 bases). The V end was cut by 5 bases, the J end by 6 bases, with 9 bases between. CDR3 length: 12 amino acids. Germline CDR1 and CDR2: MGHRA and YSYEKL. CDR3 coding DNA: TGCGCCAGCAGCGTCAGGGGCGATACGCAGTATTTT. Its protein is CASSVRGDTQYF.

This clonotype occurred many times. The chain links TRBV10-3 to TRBJ2-3, with 10 bases fitting TRBD2. Germline V gene data show CDR1 as ENHRY and CDR2 as SYGVKD. The CDR3 loop spans 15 amino acids. After removal of 3 bases from V and 4 bases from J, the junction contained 4 bases not matched to a gene. This chain's CDR3 is CAISDPGLAADTQYF. In DNA, the CDR3 is TGTGCCATCAGTGACCCAGGACTAGCGGCAGATACGCAGTATTTT.

This clonotype occurred many times. The chain couples TRBV30 to TRBJ2-7; a possible D gene is TRBD1 (7 bases). The germline V and J ends were trimmed by 4 bases and 6 bases, with 16 bases remaining between them. CDR3 length: 13 residues. Germline values: CDR1 GTSNPN, CDR2 SVGIG (reference sequence). CDR3 region: CAWKAQGGREQYF. CDR3 in DNA: TGTGCCTGGAAGGCTCAGGGGGGCCGCGAGCAGTACTTC.

This clonotype was observed at least ten times. V and J are TRBV4-3 and TRBJ2-2; D is ambiguous. V gave up 2 bases and J gave up 5 bases, with 15 bases separating them. Germline CDR1 is LGHNA and CDR2 is YSLEER. The CDR3 consists of 16 residues. CDR3: CASSQSSGRNTGELFF. CDR3 nucleotides: TGCGCCAGCAGCCAATCCTCCGGCCGGAATACCGGGGAGCTGTTTTTT.

This clonotype was seen many times. The gene calls are TRBV30 and TRBJ1-1; tentative D call: TRBD1 (5 bases). V was shortened by 0 bases and J by 11 bases, with 16 bases between the two germline ends. The CDR3 consists of 13 residues. Germline CDR1 is GTSNPN and CDR2 is SVGIG (reference sequence). In DNA, the CDR3 is TGTGCCTGGAGTGTCCAGGGTTCCCCCCGGGCTTTCTTT. Encoded protein: CAWSVQGSPRAFF.

This clonotype was counted many times. The CDR3 is CASSYLRGPYEQYF. CDR3 coding DNA: TGTGCCAGCTCATACCTCAGGGGGCCCTACGAGCAGTACTTC. V and J are TRBV7-2 and TRBJ2-7; 8 bases line up with TRBD1. The CDR3 has 14 residues. The germline gives CDR1 SGHTA, CDR2 FQGNSA. Unmatched junction bases numbered 8, after V lost 8 bases and J lost 2 bases.

The CDR3 DNA follows: TGTGCCAGTAGTATACGACAGGGAAGCTCCTACGAGCAGTACTTC. This sequence encodes CASSIRQGSSYEQYF. The chain carries TRBV19 and TRBJ2-7, with 7 bases identical to TRBD1. The V and J ends lost 2 bases and 0 bases, in that order; junction bases with no gene match: 4. The CDR3 sequence is 15 residues long. Germline assignment: CDR1 LNHDA and CDR2 SQIVND (reference sequence).

As regards this clonotype: With a much larger clone just one base away, this may be a read error. The gene calls are TRBV4-3 and TRBJ2-5, with D possibly being TRBD1 (6 bases). V gave up 0 bases and J gave up 5 bases, with 16 bases separating them. The germline V gene has CDR1 LGHNA and CDR2 YSLEER. The CDR3 sequence is 16 residues long. The CDR3 sequence: CASSQDHRGTHETQYF. CDR3 nucleotides: TGCGCCAGCAGCCAAGATCATAGGGGGACCCATGAGACCCAGTACTTC.

About this clonotype itself: One base away lies a much larger clone, so this may be a sequencing read error. The V call is TRBV4-3, the J call TRBJ2-3, with 10 bases aligning to TRBD2. The CDR3 runs to 16 residues. Germline CDR1 LGHNA, CDR2 YSLEER. The CDR3 loop reads CASSLTSGEATDAQYF. The CDR3 DNA follows: TGCGCCAGCAGCCTAACTAGCGGGGAGGCCACAGATGCGCAGTATTTT.

V gene TRBV20-1 combines with J gene TRBJ2-2; no definite D call. V lost 4 bases and J 8 bases, leaving 14 bases between the germline ends. The CDR3 contains 13 residues. From germline, CDR1 is DFQATT and CDR2 SNEGSKA (reference sequence). The CDR3 bases are TGCAGTGCTACCCCGGGCCCTTCAGGGGAGCTGTTTTTT. Translation: CSATPGPSGELFF.

This clonotype was seen repeatedly, ten times or more. The rearrangement joins TRBV4-2 to TRBJ1-2; 8 bases are a match to TRBD1. The CDR3 sequence is 17 residues long. Germline V gene data show CDR1 as LGHNA and CDR2 as YNFKEQ. The trim removed 5 bases at V and 2 bases at J, leaving 13 bases unmatched. CDR3 sequence: CASSTLTGARGNYGYTF. In DNA form, the CDR3 reads TGTGCCAGCAGCACCCTGACAGGGGCCAGGGGCAACTATGGCTACACCTTC.

This clonotype was observed at least ten times. The gene calls are TRBV20-1 and TRBJ2-1; 7 bases fit TRBD2. CDR3 length: 13 residues. Per the germline V gene, CDR1 is DFQATT and CDR2 is SNEGSKA (reference sequence). Trimming cost V 2 bases and J 9 bases; bases outside gene matches: 7. CDR3 in amino acids: CSARLAVKGEQFF. The CDR3 DNA reads TGCAGTGCTAGACTAGCGGTCAAGGGTGAGCAGTTCTTC.

This clonotype was detected many times. This chain links TRBV5-1 with TRBJ2-5; 8 nucleotides agree with TRBD2. V lost 0 bases to trimming and J lost 5 bases; unmatched junction nucleotides: 6. Germline-derived CDR1 and CDR2 are SGHRS and YFSETQ. The CDR3 length is 15 residues. CDR3 amino acids: CASSLAGTSMETQYF. The CDR3 DNA is TGCGCCAGCAGCTTGGCAGGGACTAGTATGGAGACCCAGTACTTC.

This clonotype showed up many times. The V and J genes are TRBV28 and TRBJ2-1; the D gene is possibly TRBD1 (5 bases). The V gene's germline CDR1 is MDHEN and CDR2 SYDVKM. V was cut by 6 bases and J by 1 base, with 13 bases left in between. The CDR3 is made up of 15 amino acids. The CDR3 reads CASRLQGSSYNEQFF. The CDR3 DNA is TGTGCCAGCAGGCTTCAGGGTTCGTCCTACAATGAGCAGTTCTTC.

This clonotype was seen at least ten times. The chain recombines TRBV20-1 with TRBJ2-5; 12 positions agree with TRBD2. The CDR3 runs 15 residues. The germline gives CDR1 DFQATT, CDR2 SNEGSKA (reference sequence). The J segment lost 1 base and the V segment lost 3 bases, leaving 3 bases of the junction unmatched. The CDR3 spells CSASPSGGAQETQYF. DNA for the CDR3: TGCAGTGCTAGTCCTAGCGGGGGGGCCCAAGAGACCCAGTACTTC.

The rearrangement links TRBV20-1 to TRBJ2-3; D possibly corresponds to TRBD2 (5 bases). Germline CDR1 DFQATT, CDR2 SNEGSKA (reference sequence). This CDR3 comprises 11 residues. Trimming shortened V by 3 bases and J by 4 bases, and 5 bases separated the two germline ends. The CDR3, as DNA: TGCAGTGCTAGCGGGGCAGATACGCAGTATTTT. Protein sequence: CSASGADTQYF.